These 15 T cell receptor beta chains share one sample of origin, sequenced in a study of identical twins (dated by TCRdb to 2016 to 2018). Library preparation was by 5' RACE. Sequenced on an Illumina HiSeq 2000. The raw public reads went through TCRdb reprocessing: fastp at Q25, MiXCR clone calling, in-frame beta chains kept. Rows are combined by CDR3 protein, so each entry shows the most common genes and DNA. The sample table contains 500,000 to 650,000 distinct CDR3 sequences; only one count was recorded for roughly 7.2% of them. Of the sample, about 1.5% falls within the top ten clones. Another study also made use of these data, one on yellow fever vaccine responses in identical twins.

The sample comprised PBMCs. The receptors come from a woman between 18 and 29 years old in good health.

This clonotype has a count of ten or more. The rearrangement links TRBV7-9 to TRBJ1-1; D is ambiguous. The CDR3 is made up of 15 amino acids. The germline V gene has CDR1 SEHNR and CDR2 FQNEAQ (reference sequence). Trimming removed 4 bases at V and 0 bases at J, with 12 bases between. CDR3 sequence (DNA): TGTGCCAGCAGCTCCAGTCGGGAGTTGAACACTGAAGCTTTCTTT. Translating gives CASSSSRELNTEAFF.

This clonotype came up a few times. This rearrangement joins TRBV6-1 to TRBJ1-2; no clear D. The V gene lost 1 base and the J gene lost 4 bases, with 16 bases spanning the gap. The CDR3 sequence is 16 residues long. In germline, CDR1 is MNHNS, CDR2 SASEGT. CDR3 bases: TGTGCCAGCAGTGAAGTAATTGATTTCGGAACCTATGGCTACACCTTC. Its translation is CASSEVIDFGTYGYTF.

In this sample, this clonotype turned up a few times. This chain uses TRBV6-1 with TRBJ2-2, with unresolved D. Deletions cut 6 bases from V and 3 bases from J, with 17 bases between. This CDR3 is 16 amino acids long. CDR1 is MNHNS, CDR2 SASEGT, per germline. The CDR3 sequence is CASSHPGGTDTGELFF. The CDR3 DNA reads as TGTGCCAGCAGCCACCCGGGCGGCACTGACACCGGGGAGCTGTTTTTT.

This clonotype has only a few counts. V gene TRBV24-1 combines with J gene TRBJ2-1, with TRBD1 as a possible D gene (6 bases). CDR1 and CDR2 from the germline V gene are KGHDR and SFDVKD. Trimming took 4 bases from V and 4 from J, leaving 10 bases between them. CDR3 length equals 14 residues. CDR3 in DNA: TGTGCCACCAGTGAAGGGGGTAGTTACAATGAGCAGTTCTTC. Its protein is CATSEGGSYNEQFF.

The chain combines TRBV4-1 with TRBJ1-1, with D perhaps TRBD1 (5 bases). V lost 0 bases, J lost 1 base, and 15 bases lay in between. Germline V gives CDR1 MGHRA, CDR2 YSYEKL. This CDR3 has 17 amino acids. The CDR3, as DNA: TGCGCCAGCAGCCAAGATACAACAGGCCTTGGGAACACTGAAGCTTTCTTT. Encoded protein: CASSQDTTGLGNTEAFF.

The V gene is TRBV12-3 or TRBV12-4, the J gene TRBJ1-5, with D possibly being TRBD1 (5 bases). V was pared by 1 base and J by 6 bases, with 10 bases between. This CDR3 comprises 14 residues. CDR3 loop: CASSLVGDSQPQHF. The DNA for the CDR3 is TGTGCCAGCAGTTTAGTGGGGGATAGTCAGCCCCAGCATTTT.

The chain uses TRBV3-1 and TRBJ2-2; 7 bases are shared with TRBD2. J lost 4 bases, V lost 2 bases, and 7 bases had no gene match. This CDR3 is built from 16 residues. Germline-derived CDR1 and CDR2 are LGHDT and YNNKEL (reference sequence). The DNA of the CDR3 is TGTGCCAGCAGCCAACCTGCGGGGGAGGGCACCGGGGAGCTGTTTTTT. This encodes CASSQPAGEGTGELFF.

This clonotype was recorded at least ten times. The chain is built from TRBV11-2 and TRBJ2-3; D unclear. This CDR3 is built from 16 residues. Germline V lookup: CDR1 SGHAT, CDR2 FQNNGV. V was shortened by 0 bases and J by 0 bases, with 10 bases between the two germline ends. CDR3: CASSLETGASTDTQYF. CDR3 bases: TGTGCCAGCAGCTTAGAGACTGGAGCTAGCACAGATACGCAGTATTTT.

CDR3 DNA: TGCAGCGTTCAATCCTACGAGCAGTACTTC. The encoded protein is CSVQSYEQYF. The J gene is TRBJ2-7, the V gene TRBV29-1; unclear D gene. V was shortened by 5 bases and J by 1 base, with 3 bases between the two germline ends. Germline lookup yields CDR1 SQVTM and CDR2 ANQGSEA. This CDR3 has 10 amino acids.

The sample holds a few counts of this clonotype. The chain carries TRBV20-1 and TRBJ2-3; unclear D gene. Per the germline V gene, CDR1 is DFQATT and CDR2 is SNEGSKA (reference sequence). CDR3 size: 13 residues. Trimming cost V 7 bases and J 5 bases, with 16 bases left between them. The CDR3 DNA reads as TGCAGTGAGGTGAAGGAGAGTAGAGATACGCAGTATTTT. Translation gives CSEVKESRDTQYF.

This clonotype was found many times. CDR3 sequence reads: CASRPENTYEQYF. CDR3 DNA: TGTGCCAGCAGACCTGAAAACACCTACGAGCAGTACTTC. This chain connects TRBV12-3 or TRBV12-4 to TRBJ2-7; D is uncertain. Trimming removed 6 bases at V and 2 bases at J, with 11 bases between. This CDR3 region has 13 residues.

This clonotype has more than one count but fewer than ten. The chain is built from TRBV6-1 and TRBJ2-3, with TRBD2 matching 10 bases. Trimming took 6 bases from V and 8 from J; bases not matched to a gene: 20. This CDR3 is 18 amino acids long. Germline loops: CDR1 MNHNS, CDR2 SASEGT. As DNA, the CDR3 is TGTGCCAGCAGCCAGCGGGGGGGCCGATTTAGATCTCTCGTTACGCAGTATTTT. Protein sequence: CASSQRGGRFRSLVTQYF.

The chain joins TRBV28 to TRBJ2-6; no reliable D call. The CDR3 extends over 15 amino acids. Germline assignment: CDR1 MDHEN and CDR2 SYDVKM. With 6 bases removed from V and 0 bases from J, the gap between germline ends came to 9 bases. CDR3 nucleotides: TGTGCCAGCAGCCGACTGAGCTCTGGGGCCAACGTCCTGACTTTC. Protein product: CASSRLSSGANVLTF.

V and J are TRBV18 and TRBJ2-1; D unclear. Germline V gives CDR1 KGHSH, CDR2 LQKENI. The CDR3 consists of 12 residues. Trimming stripped 5 bases from V and 7 bases from J, with 9 bases between. The CDR3 coding sequence is TGTGCCAGCTCAAAGGACCGTAATGAGCAGTTCTTC. It encodes CASSKDRNEQFF.

The rearrangement links TRBV28 to TRBJ2-7; 9 bases agree with TRBD1. With V trimmed by 5 bases and J by 3 bases, 8 bases remained unmatched. This CDR3 has 15 residues. Germline CDR1 MDHEN, CDR2 SYDVKM. CDR3 loop: CASSPTGTGHYEQYV. The DNA for the CDR3 is TGTGCCAGCAGTCCCACCGGGACAGGGCACTACGAGCAGTACGTC.